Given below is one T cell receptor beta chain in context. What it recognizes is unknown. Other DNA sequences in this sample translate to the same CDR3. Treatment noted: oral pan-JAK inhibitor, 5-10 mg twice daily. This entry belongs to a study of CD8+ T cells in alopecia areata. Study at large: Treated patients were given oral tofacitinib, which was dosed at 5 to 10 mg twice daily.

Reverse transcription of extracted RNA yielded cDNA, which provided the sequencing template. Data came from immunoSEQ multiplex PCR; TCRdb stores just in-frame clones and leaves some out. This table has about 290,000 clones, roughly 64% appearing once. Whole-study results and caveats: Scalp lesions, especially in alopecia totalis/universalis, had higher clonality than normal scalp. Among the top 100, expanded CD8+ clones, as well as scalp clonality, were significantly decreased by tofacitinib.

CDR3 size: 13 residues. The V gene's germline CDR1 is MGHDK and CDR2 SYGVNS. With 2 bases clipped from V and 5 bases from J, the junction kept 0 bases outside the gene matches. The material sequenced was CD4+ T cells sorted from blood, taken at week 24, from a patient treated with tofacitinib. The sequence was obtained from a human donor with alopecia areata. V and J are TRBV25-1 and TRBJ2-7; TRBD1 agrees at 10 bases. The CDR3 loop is CASSEGTGDEQYF. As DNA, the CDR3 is TGTGCCAGCAGTGAAGGGACAGGGGACGAGCAGTACTTC.